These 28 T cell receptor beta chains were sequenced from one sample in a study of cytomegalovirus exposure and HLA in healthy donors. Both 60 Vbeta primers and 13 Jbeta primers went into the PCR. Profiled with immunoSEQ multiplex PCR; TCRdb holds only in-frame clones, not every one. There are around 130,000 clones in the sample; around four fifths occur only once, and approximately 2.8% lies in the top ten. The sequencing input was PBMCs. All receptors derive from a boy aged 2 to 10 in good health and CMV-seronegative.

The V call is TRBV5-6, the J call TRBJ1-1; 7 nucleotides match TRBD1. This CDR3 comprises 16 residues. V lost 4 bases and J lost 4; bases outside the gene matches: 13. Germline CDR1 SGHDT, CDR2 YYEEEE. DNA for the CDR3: TGTGCCAGCAGCGCCCGACAGGGTGGAAGGAGCACTGAAGCTTTCTTT. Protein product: CASSARQGGRSTEAFF.

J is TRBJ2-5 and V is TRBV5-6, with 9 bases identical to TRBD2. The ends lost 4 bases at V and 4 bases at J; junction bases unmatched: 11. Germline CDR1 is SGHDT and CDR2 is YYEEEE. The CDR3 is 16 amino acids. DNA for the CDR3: TGTGCCAGCAGCGCCCGGGTAGCGGGAGCCGGAGAGACCCAGTACTTC. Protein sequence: CASSARVAGAGETQYF.

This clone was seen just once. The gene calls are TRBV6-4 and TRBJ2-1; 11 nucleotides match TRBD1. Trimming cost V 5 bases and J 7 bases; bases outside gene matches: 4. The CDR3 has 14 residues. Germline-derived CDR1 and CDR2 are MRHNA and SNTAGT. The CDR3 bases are TGTGCCAGCAGTCCCGGGACAGGGGGGAATGAGCAGTTCTTC. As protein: CASSPGTGGNEQFF.

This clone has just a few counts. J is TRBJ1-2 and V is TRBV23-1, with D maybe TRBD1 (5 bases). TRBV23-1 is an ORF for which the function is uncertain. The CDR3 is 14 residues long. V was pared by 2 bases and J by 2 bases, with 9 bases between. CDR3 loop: CASSQADTNYGYTF. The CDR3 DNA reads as TGCGCCAGCAGTCAAGCGGACACCAACTATGGCTACACCTTC.

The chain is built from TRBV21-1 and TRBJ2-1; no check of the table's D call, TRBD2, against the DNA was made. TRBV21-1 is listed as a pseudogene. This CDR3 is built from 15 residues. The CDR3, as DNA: TGTGCCAGCAGCAAAAAGGAGGGCCCTAACAATGAGCAGTTCTTC. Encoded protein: CASSKKEGPNNEQFF.

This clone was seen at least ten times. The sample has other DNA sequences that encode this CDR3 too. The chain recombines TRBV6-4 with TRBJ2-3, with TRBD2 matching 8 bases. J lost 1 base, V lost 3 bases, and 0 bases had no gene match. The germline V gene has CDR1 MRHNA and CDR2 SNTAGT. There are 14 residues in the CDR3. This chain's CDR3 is CASSEAGGTDTQYF. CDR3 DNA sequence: TGTGCCAGCAGTGAAGCGGGGGGCACAGATACGCAGTATTTT.

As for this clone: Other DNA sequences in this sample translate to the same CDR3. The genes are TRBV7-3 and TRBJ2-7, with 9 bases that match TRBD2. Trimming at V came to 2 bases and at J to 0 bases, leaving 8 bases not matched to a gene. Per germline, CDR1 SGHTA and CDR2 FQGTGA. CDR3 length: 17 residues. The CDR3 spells CASSLWVPSGVSYEQYF. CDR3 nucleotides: TGTGCCAGCAGCTTATGGGTTCCTAGCGGGGTCTCCTACGAGCAGTACTTC.

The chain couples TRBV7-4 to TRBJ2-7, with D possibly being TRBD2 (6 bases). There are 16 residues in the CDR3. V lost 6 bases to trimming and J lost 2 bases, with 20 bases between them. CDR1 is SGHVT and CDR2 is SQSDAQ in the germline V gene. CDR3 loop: CASRITQGGATYEQYV. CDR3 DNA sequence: TGTGCCAGCAGGATTACTCAGGGAGGCGCCACCTACGAGCAGTACGTC.

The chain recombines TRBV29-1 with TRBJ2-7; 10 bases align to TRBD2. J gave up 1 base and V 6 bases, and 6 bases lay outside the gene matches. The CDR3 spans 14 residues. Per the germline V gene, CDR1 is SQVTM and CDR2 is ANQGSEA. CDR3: CSVAGTSVSYEQYV. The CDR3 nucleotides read TGCAGCGTCGCCGGGACTAGCGTTTCCTACGAGCAGTACGTC.

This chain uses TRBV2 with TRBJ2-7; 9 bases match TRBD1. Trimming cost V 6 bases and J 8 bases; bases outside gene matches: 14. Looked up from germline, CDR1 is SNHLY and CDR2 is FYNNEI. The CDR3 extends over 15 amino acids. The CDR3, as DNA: TGTGCCAGCAGGATAACGGGACAGGGATTTGTCAAGCAGTACTTC. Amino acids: CASRITGQGFVKQYF.

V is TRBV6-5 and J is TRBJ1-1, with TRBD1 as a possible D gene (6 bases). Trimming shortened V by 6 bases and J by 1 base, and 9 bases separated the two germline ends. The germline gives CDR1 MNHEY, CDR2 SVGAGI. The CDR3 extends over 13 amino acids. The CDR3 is CASRQTGNTEAFF. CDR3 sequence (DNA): TGTGCCAGCAGACAGACAGGGAACACTGAAGCTTTCTTT.

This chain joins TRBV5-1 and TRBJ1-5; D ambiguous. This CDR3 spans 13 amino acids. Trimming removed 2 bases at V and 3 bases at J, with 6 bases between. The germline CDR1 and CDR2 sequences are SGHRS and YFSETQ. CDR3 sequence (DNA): TGCGCCAGCAGCTTCTCCTACAATCAGCCCCAGCATTTT. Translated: CASSFSYNQPQHF. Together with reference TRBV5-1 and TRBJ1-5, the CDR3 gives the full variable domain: KAGVTQTPRYLIKTRGQQVTLSCSPISGHRSVSWYQQTPGQGLQFLFEYFSETQRNKGNFPGRFSGRQFSNSRSEMNVSTLELGDSALYLCASSFSYNQPQHFGDGTRLSIL.

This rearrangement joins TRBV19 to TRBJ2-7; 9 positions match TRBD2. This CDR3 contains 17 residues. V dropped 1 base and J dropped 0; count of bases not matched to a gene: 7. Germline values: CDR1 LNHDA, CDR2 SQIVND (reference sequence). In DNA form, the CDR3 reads TGTGCCAGTAGTATAGTCGACCTAGCGGGGAGCTCCTACGAGCAGTACGTC. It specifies CASSIVDLAGSSYEQYV.

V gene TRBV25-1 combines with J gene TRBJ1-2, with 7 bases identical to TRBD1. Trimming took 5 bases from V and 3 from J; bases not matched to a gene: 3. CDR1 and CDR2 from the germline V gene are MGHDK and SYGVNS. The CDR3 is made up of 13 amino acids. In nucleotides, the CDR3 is TGTGCCAGCAGTCCCGGGACAGACTATGGCTACACCTTC. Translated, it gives CASSPGTDYGYTF.

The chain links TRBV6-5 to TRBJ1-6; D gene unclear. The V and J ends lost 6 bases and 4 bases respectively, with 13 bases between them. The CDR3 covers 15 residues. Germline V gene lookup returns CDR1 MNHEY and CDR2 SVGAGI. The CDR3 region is CASRYQARYNSPLHF. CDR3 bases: TGTGCCAGCAGATACCAAGCGAGATATAATTCACCCCTCCACTTT.

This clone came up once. The CDR3, as DNA: TGTGCCAGCAGCTTAAATCCAGGGGGCGACTATGGCTACACCTTC. This sequence encodes CASSLNPGGDYGYTF. This chain connects TRBV11-2 to TRBJ1-2; 8 bases agree with TRBD1. Germline V gene data show CDR1 as SGHAT and CDR2 as FQNNGV. V was pared by 2 bases and J by 3 bases, with 5 bases of the junction left unmatched. There are 15 residues in the CDR3.

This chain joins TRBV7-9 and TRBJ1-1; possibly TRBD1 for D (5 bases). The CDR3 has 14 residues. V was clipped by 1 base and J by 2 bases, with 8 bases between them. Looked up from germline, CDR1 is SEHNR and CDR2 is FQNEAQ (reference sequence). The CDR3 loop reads CASSLEGKNTEAFF. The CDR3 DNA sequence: TGTGCCAGCAGCTTAGAGGGGAAAAACACTGAAGCTTTCTTT.

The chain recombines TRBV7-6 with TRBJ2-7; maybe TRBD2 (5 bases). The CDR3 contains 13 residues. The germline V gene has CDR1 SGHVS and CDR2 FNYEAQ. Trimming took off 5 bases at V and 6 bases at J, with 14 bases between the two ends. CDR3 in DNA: TGTGCCAGCAGCCCAAACCGAGGGAGCGAGCAGTACTTC. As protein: CASSPNRGSEQYF.

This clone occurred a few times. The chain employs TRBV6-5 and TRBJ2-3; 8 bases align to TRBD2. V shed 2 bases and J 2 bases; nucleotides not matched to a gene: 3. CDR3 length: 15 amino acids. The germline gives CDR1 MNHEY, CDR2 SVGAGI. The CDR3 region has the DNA TGTGCCAGCAGTTACGGCGGGAGGATCACAGATACGCAGTATTTT. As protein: CASSYGGRITDTQYF.

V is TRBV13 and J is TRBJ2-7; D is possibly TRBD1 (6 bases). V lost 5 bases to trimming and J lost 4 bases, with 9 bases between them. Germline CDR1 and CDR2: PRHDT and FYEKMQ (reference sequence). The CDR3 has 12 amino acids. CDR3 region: CASSVDRYEQYV. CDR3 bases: TGTGCCAGCAGCGTCGACAGGTACGAGCAGTACGTC.

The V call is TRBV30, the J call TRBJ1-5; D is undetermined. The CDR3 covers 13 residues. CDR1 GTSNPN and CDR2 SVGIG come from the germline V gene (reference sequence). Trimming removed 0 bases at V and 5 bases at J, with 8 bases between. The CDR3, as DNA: TGTGCCTGGAGTGTACTGGCGGATCAGCCCCAGCATTTT. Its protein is CAWSVLADQPQHF.

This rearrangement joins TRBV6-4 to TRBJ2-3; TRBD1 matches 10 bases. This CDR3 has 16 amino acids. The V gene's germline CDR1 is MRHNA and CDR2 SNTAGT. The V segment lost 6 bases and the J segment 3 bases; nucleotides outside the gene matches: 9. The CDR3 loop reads CASSHERQGATDTQYF. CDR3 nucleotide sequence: TGTGCCAGCAGCCACGAGAGACAGGGGGCAACAGATACGCAGTATTTT.

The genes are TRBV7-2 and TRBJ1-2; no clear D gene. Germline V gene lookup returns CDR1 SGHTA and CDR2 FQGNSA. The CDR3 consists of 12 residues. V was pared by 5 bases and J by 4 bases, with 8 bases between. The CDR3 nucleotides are TGTGCCAGCAGCCCTGAGTCCTATGGCTACACCTTC. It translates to CASSPESYGYTF.

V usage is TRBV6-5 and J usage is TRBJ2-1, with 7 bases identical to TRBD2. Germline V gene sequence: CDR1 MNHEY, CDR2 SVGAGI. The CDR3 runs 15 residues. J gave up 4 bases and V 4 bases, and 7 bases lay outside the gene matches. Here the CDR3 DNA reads TGTGCCAGCAGTTCCATTCGGGGGGAGTACAATGAGCAGTTCTTC. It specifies CASSSIRGEYNEQFF.

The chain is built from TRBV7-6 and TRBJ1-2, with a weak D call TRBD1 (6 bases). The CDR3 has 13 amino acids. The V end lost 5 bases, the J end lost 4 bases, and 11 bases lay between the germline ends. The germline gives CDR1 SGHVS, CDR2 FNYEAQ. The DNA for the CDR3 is TGTGCCAGCAGCGACGGACAGAGCTATGGCTACACCTTC. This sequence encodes CASSDGQSYGYTF.

This CDR3 reads CASSSSSVRNTEAFF. Written as DNA, the CDR3 is TGTGCCAGCAGCTCGTCCTCAGTTCGGAACACTGAAGCTTTCTTT. This sequence joins TRBV9 and TRBJ1-1; no clear D. CDR1 and CDR2 (germline): SGDLS, YYNGEE. Trimming left V 4 bases short and J 1 base short, with 14 bases between. This CDR3 is 15 amino acids long.

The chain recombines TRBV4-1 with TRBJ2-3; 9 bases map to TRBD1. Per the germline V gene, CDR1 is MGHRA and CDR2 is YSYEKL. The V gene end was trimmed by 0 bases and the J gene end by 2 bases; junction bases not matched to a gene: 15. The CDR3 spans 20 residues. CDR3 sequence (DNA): TGCGCCAGCAGCCAAGAGCATGTAGGAAGAGGGACAGGGATCACAGATACGCAGTATTTT. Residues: CASSQEHVGRGTGITDTQYF.

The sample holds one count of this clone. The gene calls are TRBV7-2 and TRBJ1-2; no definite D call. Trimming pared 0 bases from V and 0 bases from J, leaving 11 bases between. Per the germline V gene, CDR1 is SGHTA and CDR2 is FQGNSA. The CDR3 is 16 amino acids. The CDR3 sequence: CASSLARAAANYGYTF. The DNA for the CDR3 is TGTGCCAGCAGCTTAGCGCGGGCCGCTGCTAACTATGGCTACACCTTC.